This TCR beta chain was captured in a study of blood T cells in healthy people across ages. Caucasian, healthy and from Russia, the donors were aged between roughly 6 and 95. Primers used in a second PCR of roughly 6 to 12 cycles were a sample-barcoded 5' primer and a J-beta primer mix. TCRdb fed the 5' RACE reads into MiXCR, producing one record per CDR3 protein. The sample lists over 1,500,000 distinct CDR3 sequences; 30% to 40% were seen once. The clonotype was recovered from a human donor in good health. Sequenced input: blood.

The CDR3 reads CASSPTFAGNYGYTF. Here the CDR3 DNA reads TGTGCCAGCAGCCCCACCTTCGCGGGTAACTATGGCTACACCTTC. This rearrangement joins TRBV9 to TRBJ1-2, with D hard to call. The CDR3 covers 15 residues. Trimming cost V 4 bases and J 1 base, with 14 bases left between them. The V gene's germline CDR1 is SGDLS and CDR2 YYNGEE. The whole variable domain, remainder taken from reference TRBV9 and TRBJ1-2, is DSGVTQTPKHLITATGQRVTLRCSPRSGDLSVYWYQQSLDQGLQFLIQYYNGEERAKGNILERFSAQQFPDLHSELNLSSLELGDSALYFCASSPTFAGNYGYTFGSGTRLTVV.